A selection of T cell receptor beta chains follows, all from one sample in a study of cytomegalovirus exposure and HLA in healthy donors. Using immunoSEQ multiplex PCR, the repertoire was profiled, and TCRdb retains in-frame clones only, with some absent. The sample holds some 97,000 clones; around three quarters are singletons and the top ten take under 5%. Sequencing was carried out using PBMCs. The receptors derive from a female donor in good health and CMV-seropositive. The CDR3 runs from the conserved cysteine through the conserved F or W. A D gene is named only where the DNA matches it firmly. The size field is filled for only some rows; it gives once, few, many or a size class.

NA	NA	TRBJ1-3	TRBV15	TGTGCCACCAGCATGGGGCGGAAAGGAAACACCATATATTTT	CATSMGRKGNTIYF
NA	NA	TRBJ2-3	TRBV4-1	TGCGCCAGCAGCCTTCTGGGACTGGCCACAGATACGCAGTATTTT	CASSLLGLATDTQYF
NA	NA	TRBJ2-7	TRBV4-1	TGCGCCAGCAGCCAAGACCGGGGCGAGCAGTACTTC	CASSQDRGEQYF
NA	NA	TRBJ1-1	TRBV11-2	TGTGCCAGCAGCTTAGATTCGAGCACTGAAGCTTTCTTT	CASSLDSSTEAFF
NA	NA	TRBJ2-5	TRBV7-9	TGTGCCAGCAGCTTAGGGACTCACCAAGAGACCCAGTACTTC	CASSLGTHQETQYF
NA	NA	TRBJ2-5	TRBV7-2	TGTGCCAGCAGCTTCCGTCTAACGGAGACCCAGTACTTC	CASSFRLTETQYF
NA	TRBD2	TRBJ2-5	TRBV4-1	TGCGCCAGCAGCCAAGGGGGACTAGCGGGACCAGAGACCCAGTACTTC	CASSQGGLAGPETQYF
NA	NA	TRBJ2-3	TRBV2	TGTGCCAGCAGGTGGGGGCAGCGGTACACAGATACGCAGTATTTT	CASRWGQRYTDTQYF
NA	NA	TRBJ2-2	TRBV7-2	TGTGCCAGCAGCCCATACTCTGGGGTGAGGGCCGGGGAGCTGTTTTTT	CASSPYSGVRAGELFF
NA	TRBD2	TRBJ2-7	TRBV19	TGTGCCAGTAGTCGGACTAGCGGGCCCTACGAGCAGTACTTC	CASSRTSGPYEQYF
few	TRBD2	TRBJ2-5	TRBV7-9	TGTGCCAGCAGCTTAGGGACTAGCGGGGGGCAAGAGACCCAGTACTTC	CASSLGTSGGQETQYF
NA	TRBD1	TRBJ1-1	TRBV27	TGTGCCAGCAGTTTAGCGCAGGGACAGAAAGCTTTCTTT	CASSLAQGQKAFF
NA	TRBD1	TRBJ2-3	TRBV18	TGTGCCAGCTCACCTTGGACAGGGCAGACAGATACGCAGTATTTT	CASSPWTGQTDTQYF
NA	TRBD2	TRBJ2-2	TRBV6-4	TGTGCCAGCAGTGCTAGCGGGGAAACCGGGGAGCTGTTTTTT	CASSASGETGELFF
NA	NA	TRBJ1-2	TRBV13	TGTGCCAGCAGCCGCAGGCGGGACCCAGGTGGCTACACCTTC	CASSRRRDPGGYTF
once	NA	TRBJ1-6	TRBV6-5	TGTGCCAGCAGTTACTCGACCAGGTTCCGTTCACCCCTCCACTTT	CASSYSTRFRSPLHF
NA	TRBD2	TRBJ2-7	TRBV28	TGTGCCAGCAGTTTATGGACTAGCGGGGGGATGAACGAGCAGTACTTC	CASSLWTSGGMNEQYF
NA	TRBD1	TRBJ2-7	TRBV11-2	TGTGCCAGCAGCTCCCGGGACAGGGGGTATTACGAGCAGTACTTC	CASSSRDRGYYEQYF
once	TRBD1	TRBJ2-7	TRBV11-2	TGTGCCAGCAGGCGTGACAGGGGGTACGAGCAGTACTTC	CASRRDRGYEQYF
NA	TRBD1	TRBJ2-7	TRBV2	TGTGCCGGGGCCGGGACAGGGGGCCCTTCGCGGTACTTC	CAGAGTGGPSRYF